This paragraph reports one T cell receptor beta chain. The entry originates in a study of blood T cell repertoires in COVID-19. Background on the study: The United States, Italy and Spain were the sources of the acute and convalescent COVID-19 samples. T cells, B-cell-depleted T cells, or PBMCs supplied cDNA or gDNA.

Enrolment of Seattle patients took place during active infection, and they were followed longitudinally. Original methodology: Amplified reference gene primers provided the basis for estimating nucleated cell counts. The method was immunoSEQ multiplex PCR; TCRdb's version includes in-frame clones alone and lacks a portion of them. V and J calls and clone size are as listed in that table; D and trimming were resolved from the DNA. This sample has fewer than 250,000 clones, with about 93% found just once. Material: peripheral blood. The source is a man in his sixties with COVID-19, enrolled during active disease.

The CDR3 coding sequence is TGCGCCAGCAGCTTGGATTTAACGGGAGCCCTCCACTTT. Translating gives CASSLDLTGALHF. J is TRBJ1-6 and V is TRBV5-1; no reliable D call. Trimming removed 0 bases at V and 14 bases at J, with 12 bases between. The germline CDR1 and CDR2 sequences are SGHRS and YFSETQ. The CDR3 extends over 13 amino acids. The complete variable domain, with remaining parts taken from reference TRBV5-1 and TRBJ1-6, reads KAGVTQTPRYLIKTRGQQVTLSCSPISGHRSVSWYQQTPGQGLQFLFEYFSETQRNKGNFPGRFSGRQFSNSRSEMNVSTLELGDSALYLCASSLDLTGALHFGNGTRLTVT.